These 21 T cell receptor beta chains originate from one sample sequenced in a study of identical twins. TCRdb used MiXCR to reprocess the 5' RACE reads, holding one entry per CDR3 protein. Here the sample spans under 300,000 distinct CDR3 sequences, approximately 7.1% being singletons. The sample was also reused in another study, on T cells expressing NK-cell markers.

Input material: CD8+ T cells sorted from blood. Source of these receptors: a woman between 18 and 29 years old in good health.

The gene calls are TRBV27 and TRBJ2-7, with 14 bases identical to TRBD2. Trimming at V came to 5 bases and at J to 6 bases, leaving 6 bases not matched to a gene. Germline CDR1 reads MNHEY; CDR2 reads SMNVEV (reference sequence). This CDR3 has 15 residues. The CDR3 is CASSGGLAGDGEQYF. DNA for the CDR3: TGTGCCAGCAGTGGGGGACTAGCGGGAGATGGCGAGCAGTACTTC.

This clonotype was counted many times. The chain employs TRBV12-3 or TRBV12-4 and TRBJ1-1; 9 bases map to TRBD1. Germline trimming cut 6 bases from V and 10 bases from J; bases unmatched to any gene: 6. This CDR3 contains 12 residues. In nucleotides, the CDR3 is TGTGCCAGCAGCCGACAGGGGGTGAGAGCTTTCTTT. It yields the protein CASSRQGVRAFF.

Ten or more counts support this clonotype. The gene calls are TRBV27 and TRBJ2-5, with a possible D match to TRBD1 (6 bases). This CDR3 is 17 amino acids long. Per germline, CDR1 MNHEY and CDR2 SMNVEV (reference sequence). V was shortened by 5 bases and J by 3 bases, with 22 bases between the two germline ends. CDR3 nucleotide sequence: TGTGCCAGCAGTCTCCAAACCCCTCTGAGGGGGAAAGAGACCCAGTACTTC. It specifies CASSLQTPLRGKETQYF.

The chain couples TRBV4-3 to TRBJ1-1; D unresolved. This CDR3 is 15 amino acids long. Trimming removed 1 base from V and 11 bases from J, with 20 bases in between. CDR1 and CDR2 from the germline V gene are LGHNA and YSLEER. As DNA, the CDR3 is TGCGCCAGCAGCCAAGTCCGTTCGGCGTCAGTTACGGCTTTCTTT. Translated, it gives CASSQVRSASVTAFF.

The CDR3 region is CSATPSGLAGGPSDTQYF. The CDR3, as DNA: TGCAGTGCCACCCCCTCAGGACTAGCGGGAGGGCCTTCAGATACGCAGTATTTT. The J gene is TRBJ2-3, the V gene TRBV20-1; TRBD2 agrees at 15 bases. Germline V lookup: CDR1 DFQATT, CDR2 SNEGSKA (reference sequence). The CDR3 is 18 amino acids. After removal of 6 bases from V and 4 bases from J, the junction contained 14 bases not matched to a gene.

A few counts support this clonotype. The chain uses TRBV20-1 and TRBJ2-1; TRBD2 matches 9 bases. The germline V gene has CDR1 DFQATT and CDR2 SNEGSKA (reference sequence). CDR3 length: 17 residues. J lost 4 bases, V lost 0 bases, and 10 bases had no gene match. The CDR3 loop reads CSARDRVSGSRYNEQFF. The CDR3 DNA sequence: TGCAGTGCTAGAGATCGTGTTAGCGGGAGTCGGTACAATGAGCAGTTCTTC.

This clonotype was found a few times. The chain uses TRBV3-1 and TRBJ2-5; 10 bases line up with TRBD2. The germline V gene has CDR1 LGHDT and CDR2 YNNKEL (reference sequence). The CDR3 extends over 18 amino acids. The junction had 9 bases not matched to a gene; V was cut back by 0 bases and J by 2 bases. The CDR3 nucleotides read TGTGCCAGCAGCCAAGAAATCCTAGCGGGGGTGCAACAAGAGACCCAGTACTTC. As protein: CASSQEILAGVQQETQYF.

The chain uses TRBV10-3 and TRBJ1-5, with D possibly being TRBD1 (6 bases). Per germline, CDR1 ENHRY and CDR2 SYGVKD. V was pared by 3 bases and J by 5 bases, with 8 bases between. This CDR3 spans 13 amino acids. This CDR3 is CAISEGGYQPQHF. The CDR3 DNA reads TGTGCCATCAGTGAAGGGGGATATCAGCCCCAGCATTTT.

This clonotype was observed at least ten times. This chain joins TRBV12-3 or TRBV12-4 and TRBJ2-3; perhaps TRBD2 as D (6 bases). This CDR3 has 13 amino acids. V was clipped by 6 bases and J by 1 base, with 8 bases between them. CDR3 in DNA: TGTGCCAGCAGGGGACTCGGCACAGATACGCAGTATTTT. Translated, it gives CASRGLGTDTQYF.

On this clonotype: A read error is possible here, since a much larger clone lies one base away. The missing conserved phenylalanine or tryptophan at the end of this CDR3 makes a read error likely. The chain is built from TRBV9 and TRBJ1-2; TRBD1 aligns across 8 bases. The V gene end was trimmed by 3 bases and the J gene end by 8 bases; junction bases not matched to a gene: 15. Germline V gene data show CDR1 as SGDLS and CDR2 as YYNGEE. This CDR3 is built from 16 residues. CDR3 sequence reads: CASSGLGTGWGVGYTV. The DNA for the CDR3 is TGTGCCAGCAGCGGACTGGGGACAGGATGGGGGGTAGGCTACACCGTC.

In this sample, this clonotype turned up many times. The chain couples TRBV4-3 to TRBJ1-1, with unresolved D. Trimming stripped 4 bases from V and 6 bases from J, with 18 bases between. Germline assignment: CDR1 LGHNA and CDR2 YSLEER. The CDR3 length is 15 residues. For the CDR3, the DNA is TGCGCCAGCAGCCCCTACTGGTCAGCCAGGTCTGAAGCTTTCTTT. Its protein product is CASSPYWSARSEAFF.

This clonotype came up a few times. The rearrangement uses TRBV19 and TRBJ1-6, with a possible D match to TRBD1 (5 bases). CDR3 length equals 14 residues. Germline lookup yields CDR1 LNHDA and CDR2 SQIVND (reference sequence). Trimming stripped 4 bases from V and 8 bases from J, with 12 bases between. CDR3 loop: CASSTGGPHSPLHF. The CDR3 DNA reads TGTGCCAGTAGTACGGGGGGTCCCCATTCACCCCTCCACTTT.

This CDR3 is CSAPLGGRSTYEQYF. In DNA, the CDR3 is TGCAGTGCTCCCCTGGGGGGGCGATCTACCTACGAGCAGTACTTC. The V gene is TRBV20-1, the J gene TRBJ2-7; D possibly corresponds to TRBD2 (7 bases). The CDR3 runs to 15 residues. Germline assignment: CDR1 DFQATT and CDR2 SNEGSKA (reference sequence). V dropped 5 bases and J dropped 2 bases, with 19 bases sitting between them.

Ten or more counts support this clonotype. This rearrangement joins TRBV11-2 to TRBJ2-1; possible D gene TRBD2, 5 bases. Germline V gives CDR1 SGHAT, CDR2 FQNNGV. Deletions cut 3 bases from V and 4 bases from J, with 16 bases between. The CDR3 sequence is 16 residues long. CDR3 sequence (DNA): TGTGCCAGCAGCTTCTCTAGCCCAAGATTATACAATGAGCAGTTCTTC. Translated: CASSFSSPRLYNEQFF. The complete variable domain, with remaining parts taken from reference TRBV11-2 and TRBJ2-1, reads EAGVAQSPRYKIIEKRQSVAFWCNPISGHATLYWYQQILGQGPKLLIQFQNNGVVDDSQLPKDRFSAERLKGVDSTLKIQPAKLEDSAVYLCASSFSSPRLYNEQFFGPGTRLTVL.

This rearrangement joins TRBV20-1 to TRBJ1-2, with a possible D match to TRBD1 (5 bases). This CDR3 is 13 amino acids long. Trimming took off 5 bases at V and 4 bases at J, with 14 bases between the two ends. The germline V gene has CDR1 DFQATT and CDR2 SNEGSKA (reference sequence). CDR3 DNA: TGCAGTGCTCCATCGACAGATCCCTATGGCTACACCTTC. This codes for CSAPSTDPYGYTF.

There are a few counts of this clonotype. The CDR3 reads CASSHLDGYEQYF. In nucleotides, the CDR3 is TGTGCCAGCAGCCATTTGGACGGCTACGAGCAGTACTTC. The gene calls are TRBV6-2 or TRBV6-3 and TRBJ2-7; no definite D call. Trimming pared 6 bases from V and 3 bases from J, leaving 12 bases between. Germline-derived CDR1 and CDR2 are MNHEY and SVGEGT. This CDR3 spans 13 amino acids.

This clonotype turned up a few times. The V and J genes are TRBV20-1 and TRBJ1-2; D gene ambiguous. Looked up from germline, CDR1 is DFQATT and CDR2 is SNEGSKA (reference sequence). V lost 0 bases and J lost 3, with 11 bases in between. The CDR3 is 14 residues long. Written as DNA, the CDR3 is TGCAGTGCTAGAGATAGCAATCAGCACTATGGCTACACCTTC. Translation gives CSARDSNQHYGYTF.

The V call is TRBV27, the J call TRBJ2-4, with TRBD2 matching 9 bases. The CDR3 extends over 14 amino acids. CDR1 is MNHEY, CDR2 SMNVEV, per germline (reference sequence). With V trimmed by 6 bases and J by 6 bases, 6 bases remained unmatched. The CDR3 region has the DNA TGTGCCAGCAGCCTGGCGGGAGGGATAAACATTCAGTACTTC. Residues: CASSLAGGINIQYF.

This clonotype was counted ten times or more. The CDR3 spells CSASHRVHPYGYTF. The CDR3 DNA reads TGCAGTGCTAGTCACAGGGTTCACCCCTATGGCTACACCTTC. The rearrangement joins TRBV20-1 to TRBJ1-2, with D maybe TRBD1 (6 bases). V lost 3 bases, J lost 4 bases, and 15 bases lay in between. CDR3 size: 14 residues. The germline CDR1 and CDR2 sequences are DFQATT and SNEGSKA (reference sequence).

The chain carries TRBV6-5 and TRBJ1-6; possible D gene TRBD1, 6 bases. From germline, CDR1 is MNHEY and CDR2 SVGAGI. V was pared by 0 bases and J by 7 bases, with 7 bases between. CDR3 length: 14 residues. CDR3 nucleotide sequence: TGTGCCAGCAGTTACTCAAGGGGGAATTCACCCCTCCACTTT. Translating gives CASSYSRGNSPLHF.

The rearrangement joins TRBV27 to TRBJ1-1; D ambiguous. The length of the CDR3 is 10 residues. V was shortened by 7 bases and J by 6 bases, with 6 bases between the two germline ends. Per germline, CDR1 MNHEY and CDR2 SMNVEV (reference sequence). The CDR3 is CASMGAEAFF. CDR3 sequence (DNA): TGTGCCAGCATGGGCGCTGAAGCTTTCTTT.